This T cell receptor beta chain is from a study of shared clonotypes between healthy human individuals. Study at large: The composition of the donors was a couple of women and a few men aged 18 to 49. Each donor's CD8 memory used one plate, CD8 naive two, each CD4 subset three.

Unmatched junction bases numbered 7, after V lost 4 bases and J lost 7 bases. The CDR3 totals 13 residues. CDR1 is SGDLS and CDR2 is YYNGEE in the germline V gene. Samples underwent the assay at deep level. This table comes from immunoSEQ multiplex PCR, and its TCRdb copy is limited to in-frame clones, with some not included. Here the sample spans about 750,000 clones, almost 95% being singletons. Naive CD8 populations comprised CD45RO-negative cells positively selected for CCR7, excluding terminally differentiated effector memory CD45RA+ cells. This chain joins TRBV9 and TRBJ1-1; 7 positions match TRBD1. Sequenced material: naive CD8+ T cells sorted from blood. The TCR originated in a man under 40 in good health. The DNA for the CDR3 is TGTGCCAGCAGCTCAGGGGGGTTGGGTGAAGCTTTCTTT. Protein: CASSSGGLGEAFF.